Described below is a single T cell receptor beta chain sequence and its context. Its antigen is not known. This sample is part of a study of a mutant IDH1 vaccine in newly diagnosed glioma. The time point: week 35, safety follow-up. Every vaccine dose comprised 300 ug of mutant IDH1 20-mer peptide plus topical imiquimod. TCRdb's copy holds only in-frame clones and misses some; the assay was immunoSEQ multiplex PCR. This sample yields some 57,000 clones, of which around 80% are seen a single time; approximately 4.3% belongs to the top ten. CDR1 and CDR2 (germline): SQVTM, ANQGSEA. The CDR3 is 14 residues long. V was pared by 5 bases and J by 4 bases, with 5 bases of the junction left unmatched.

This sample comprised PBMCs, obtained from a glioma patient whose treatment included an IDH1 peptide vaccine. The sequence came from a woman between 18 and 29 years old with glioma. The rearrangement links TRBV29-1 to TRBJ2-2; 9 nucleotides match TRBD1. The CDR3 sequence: CSVSVQGATGELFF. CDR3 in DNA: TGCAGCGTTTCGGTACAGGGGGCCACCGGGGAGCTGTTTTTT.